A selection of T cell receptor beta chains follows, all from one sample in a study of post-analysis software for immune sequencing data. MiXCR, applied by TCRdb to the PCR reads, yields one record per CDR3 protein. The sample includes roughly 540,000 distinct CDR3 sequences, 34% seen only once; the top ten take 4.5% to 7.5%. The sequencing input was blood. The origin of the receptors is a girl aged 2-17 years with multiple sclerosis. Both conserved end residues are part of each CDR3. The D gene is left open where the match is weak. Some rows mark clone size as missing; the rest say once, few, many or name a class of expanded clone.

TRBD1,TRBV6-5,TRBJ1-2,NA,CASSDTGGAGGYTF,TGTGCCAGCAGCGACACAGGGGGCGCAGGGGGCTACACCTTC
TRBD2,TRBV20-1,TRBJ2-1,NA,CSARDFGRGVNEQFF,TGCAGTGCTAGAGATTTCGGGCGGGGGGTCAATGAGCAGTTCTTC
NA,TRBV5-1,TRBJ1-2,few,CASSLSATYGYTF,TGCGCCAGCAGCTTGAGCGCCACCTATGGCTACACCTTC
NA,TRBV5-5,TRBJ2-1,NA,CASSSGSRGDNEQFF,TGTGCCAGCAGCTCAGGGTCGAGGGGGGACAATGAGCAGTTCTTC
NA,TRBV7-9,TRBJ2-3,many,CASSFQDTQYF,TGTGCCAGCAGTTTTCAGGATACGCAGTATTTT
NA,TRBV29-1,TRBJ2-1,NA,CSALTDRTAYNEQFF,TGCAGCGCACTAACGGACAGAACCGCCTACAATGAGCAGTTCTTC
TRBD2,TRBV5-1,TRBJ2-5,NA,CASNRGASGTSQETQYF,TGCGCCAGCAACCGGGGGGCTAGCGGGACCAGTCAAGAGACCCAGTACTTC
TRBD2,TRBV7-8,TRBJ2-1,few,CASIAGLASYNEQFF,TGTGCCAGCATCGCCGGACTAGCTTCCTACAATGAGCAGTTCTTC
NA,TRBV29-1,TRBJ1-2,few,CSVVGLMRESYGYTF,TGCAGCGTTGTGGGGCTTATGCGGGAATCCTATGGCTACACCTTC
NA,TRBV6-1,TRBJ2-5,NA,CASSRRPGTVYQETQYF,TGTGCCAGCAGTCGCCGACCCGGGACGGTGTACCAAGAGACCCAGTACTTC
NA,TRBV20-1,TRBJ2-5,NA,CSAKAGVAGDETQYF,TGCAGTGCTAAGGCAGGGGTGGCGGGGGACGAGACCCAGTACTTC
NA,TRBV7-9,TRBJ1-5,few,CASSLSGAIGGQPQHF,TGTGCCAGCAGCTTATCGGGGGCCATAGGGGGTCAGCCCCAGCATTTT
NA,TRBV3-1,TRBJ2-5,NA,CASSRLRETQQYF,TGTGCCAGCAGCCGACTCAGGGAAACGCAGCAGTACTTC
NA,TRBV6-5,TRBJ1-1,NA,CASRRLDGPEAFF,TGTGCCAGCAGACGTCTGGACGGACCTGAAGCTTTCTTT
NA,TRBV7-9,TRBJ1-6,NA,CASSPEEGYGSPLHF,TGTGCCAGCAGCCCTGAGGAGGGTTATGGATCACCCCTCCACTTT
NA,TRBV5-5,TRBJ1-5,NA,CASSRDVKGNQPQHF,TGTGCCAGCAGCCGGGATGTCAAGGGCAATCAGCCCCAGCATTTT
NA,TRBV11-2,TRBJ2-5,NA,CASSVPGTRKETQYF,TGTGCCAGCAGCGTGCCGGGGACTCGAAAAGAGACCCAGTACTTC
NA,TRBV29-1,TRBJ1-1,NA,CSVEETVTEAFF,TGCAGCGTTGAGGAGACAGTCACTGAAGCTTTCTTT
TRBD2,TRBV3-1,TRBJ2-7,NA,CASSWTSGGLSEQYF,TGTGCCAGCAGCTGGACTAGCGGGGGCCTTAGCGAGCAGTACTTC
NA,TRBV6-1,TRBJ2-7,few,CASAGGPWWDLSYEQYF,TGTGCCAGCGCCGGAGGGCCCTGGTGGGACCTCTCCTACGAGCAGTACTTC
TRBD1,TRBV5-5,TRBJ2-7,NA,CASRLGQGVSYEQYF,TGTGCCAGCAGATTGGGACAGGGGGTTTCCTACGAGCAGTACTTC
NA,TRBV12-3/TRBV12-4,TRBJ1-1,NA,CASNWGLRDTEAFF,TGTGCCAGCAATTGGGGGCTCAGGGACACTGAAGCTTTCTTT
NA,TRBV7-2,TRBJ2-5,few,CASSLAGGQSTQYF,TGTGCCAGCAGCCTTGCCGGGGGGCAATCGACCCAGTACTTC